The entry that follows covers one T cell receptor beta chain sequence. Its antigen is as yet unknown. Certain patients were not enrolled. These were patients with other autoimmune diseases, uncontrolled infections, pregnancy or lactation. The data stem from a study of Graves' ophthalmopathy and Graves' hyperthyroidism. The study amplified TCR beta CDR3 regions using RNA transcripts. HTBI-primed RT-PCR formed the first round, and a multiplex PCR formed the second. One entry per CDR3 protein results from TCRdb running MiXCR on the multiplex PCR reads. Here the sample spans over 500,000 distinct CDR3 sequences, around a fifth being singletons. Trimming took 6 bases from V and 5 from J; bases not matched to a gene: 10. The CDR3 consists of 15 residues. Study-wide points: Both an approximately 69% sensitivity and a roughly 72% specificity characterized the model's predictions of ophthalmopathy progression.

J is TRBJ2-5 and V is TRBV12-3 or TRBV12-4, with 9 bases aligning to TRBD1. The material sequenced was peripheral blood. This TCR was sampled from a woman aged 18-35 years with stable Graves' hyperthyroidism. Some clones in this sample may be carry-over from other donors' samples. Written as DNA, the CDR3 is TGTGCCAGCAGCCCCTACAGGGGGCTCGAGGAGACCCAGTACTTC. The encoded protein is CASSPYRGLEETQYF.